What follows are 28 T cell receptor beta chains derived from one specimen sequenced in a study of CD8+CD57+ T cells in acquired aplastic anemia. CDR3 and TCR beta VDJ profiling relied on a genomic DNA template. TCRdb fed the reads into MiXCR, producing one record per CDR3 protein. The table lists some 200,000 distinct CDR3 sequences, about 37% of them singletons. Sequencing used sorted CD4+, CD8+, or CD8+CD57+ T cells (not recorded which) from PBMCs. These TCRs come from a human donor in good health, serving as a control.

In this sample, this clonotype turned up many times. This chain uses TRBV14 with TRBJ1-6; 7 nucleotides match TRBD1. Germline CDR1 is SGHDN and CDR2 is FVKESK. The junction had 7 bases not matched to a gene; V was cut back by 5 bases and J by 9 bases. The CDR3 loop spans 14 amino acids. The DNA of the CDR3 is TGTGCCAGCAGCATTACAGGGGTGGGTTCACCCCTCCACTTT. Translated: CASSITGVGSPLHF.

This chain connects TRBV11-1 to TRBJ2-6; tentatively, D is TRBD1 (5 bases). This CDR3 is built from 16 residues. Germline V gives CDR1 SGHAT, CDR2 FQDESV (reference sequence). The V gene lost 5 bases and the J gene lost 4 bases, with 15 bases spanning the gap. CDR3 bases: TGTGCCAGCAGCCATCTAGGGGCGGCGGGGGCCAACGTCCTGACTTTC. Translation gives CASSHLGAAGANVLTF.

In its sample, this clonotype was seen once. The chain has TRBV29-1 and TRBJ1-2; D ambiguous. Germline CDR1 is SQVTM and CDR2 is ANQGSEA. Trimming pared 5 bases from V and 10 bases from J, leaving 17 bases between. The CDR3 consists of 12 residues. The CDR3 nucleotides read TGCAGCGTTTCCCGGGGTTCGAGGGACTACACCTTC. Its protein product is CSVSRGSRDYTF.

In this sample, this clonotype turned up many times. This chain uses TRBV15 with TRBJ1-5; D is undetermined. Trimming removed 0 bases at V and 3 bases at J, with 15 bases between. The CDR3 contains 17 residues. Per germline, CDR1 LNHNV and CDR2 YYDKDF (reference sequence). CDR3 sequence: CATSRDGRRENNQPQHF. The CDR3 DNA is TGTGCCACCAGCAGAGATGGTCGCAGAGAAAACAATCAGCCCCAGCATTTT. Combining the CDR3 with reference TRBV15 and TRBJ1-5 gives the whole variable domain DAMVIQNPRYQVTQFGKPVTLSCSQTLNHNVMYWYQQKSSQAPKLLFHYYDKDFNNEADTPDNFQSRRPNTSFCFLDIRSPGLGDTAMYLCATSRDGRRENNQPQHFGDGTRLSIL.

This clonotype came up many times. Written as DNA, the CDR3 is TGTGCCAGCAGCGTAGCACTCCAACCTCAGAACTATGGCTACACCTTC. It specifies CASSVALQPQNYGYTF. This chain links TRBV9 with TRBJ1-2, with unresolved D. The length of the CDR3 is 16 residues. V lost 0 bases to trimming and J lost 2 bases, with 14 bases between them. Germline V CDR1 and CDR2: SGDLS, YYNGEE.

The chain uses TRBV20-1 and TRBJ1-2; 7 bases are a match to TRBD1. Germline assignment: CDR1 DFQATT and CDR2 SNEGSKA (reference sequence). The trim removed 2 bases at V and 3 bases at J, leaving 6 bases unmatched. The length of the CDR3 is 14 residues. CDR3 region: CSARPTDRDYGYTF. CDR3 sequence (DNA): TGCAGTGCTAGACCCACCGACAGGGACTATGGCTACACCTTC.

V gene TRBV24-1 combines with J gene TRBJ2-7; TRBD1 is a possible D gene (5 bases). From germline, CDR1 is KGHDR and CDR2 SFDVKD. CDR3 length: 12 residues. V was clipped by 4 bases and J by 7 bases, with 10 bases between them. This chain's CDR3 is CATSEPRTEQYF. The CDR3 nucleotides read TGTGCCACCAGTGAACCGCGGACAGAGCAGTACTTC.

The chain employs TRBV19 and TRBJ1-1, with D possibly matching TRBD1 (5 bases). Trimming stripped 7 bases from V and 1 base from J, with 16 bases between. Germline-derived CDR1 and CDR2 are LNHDA and SQIVND (reference sequence). This CDR3 spans 15 amino acids. CDR3 sequence (DNA): TGTGCCAGTACCCCAGGGTTGTGGGGGAACACTGAAGCTTTCTTT. This codes for CASTPGLWGNTEAFF.

The rearrangement links TRBV29-1 to TRBJ2-7; 7 nucleotides line up with TRBD1. V shed 7 bases and J 5 bases; nucleotides not matched to a gene: 8. The germline V gene has CDR1 SQVTM and CDR2 ANQGSEA. The CDR3 length is 12 residues. The CDR3 bases are TGCAGCGCTGAGACAGGGATCAACGAGCAGTACTTC. It yields the protein CSAETGINEQYF.

This clonotype was seen at least ten times. Being one base from a much bigger clone, this may be a read error. The chain links TRBV12-3 or TRBV12-4 to TRBJ1-5, with no clear D. V lost 3 bases, J lost 0 bases, and 3 bases lay in between. The CDR3 totals 13 residues. In nucleotides, the CDR3 is TGTGCCAGCAGTTTTGATAGCAATCAGCCCCAGCATTTT. It is translated as CASSFDSNQPQHF.

This clonotype was seen once. This may be a read error: a much more frequent sequence differs by one nucleotide. The chain has TRBV5-1 and TRBJ1-2; 7 nucleotides agree with TRBD1. The CDR3 is 14 amino acids. The ends lost 4 bases at V and 3 bases at J; junction bases unmatched: 6. Germline V gene sequence: CDR1 SGHRS, CDR2 YFSETQ. The DNA of the CDR3 is TGCGCCAGCAGCGCATCCACAGGGGACTATGGCTACACCTTC. This gives the protein CASSASTGDYGYTF. The whole variable domain, remainder taken from reference TRBV5-1 and TRBJ1-2, is KAGVTQTPRYLIKTRGQQVTLSCSPISGHRSVSWYQQTPGQGLQFLFEYFSETQRNKGNFPGRFSGRQFSNSRSEMNVSTLELGDSALYLCASSASTGDYGYTFGSGTRLTVV.

In its sample, this clonotype was seen many times. J is TRBJ1-2 and V is TRBV20-1; TRBD1 might be the D (5 bases). CDR1 is DFQATT and CDR2 is SNEGSKA in the germline V gene (reference sequence). The CDR3 covers 15 residues. V was pared by 2 bases and J by 4 bases, with 17 bases between. DNA of the CDR3: TGCAGTGCTAGACCATCCGTGGACAAGAGCTATGGCTACACCTTC. It specifies CSARPSVDKSYGYTF.

This clonotype has only a few counts. The V call is TRBV7-8, the J call TRBJ2-1; possibly TRBD2 for D (6 bases). This CDR3 has 12 residues. Trimming took off 5 bases at V and 10 bases at J, with 12 bases between the two ends. Germline-derived CDR1 and CDR2 are SGHVS and FQNEAQ. The CDR3 sequence is CASSHHLAEQFF. In DNA, the CDR3 is TGTGCCAGCAGCCACCACCTAGCGGAGCAGTTCTTC.

A few counts support this clonotype. With a much larger clone just one base away, this may be a read error. This chain links TRBV5-1 with TRBJ1-1, with D hard to call. This CDR3 spans 15 amino acids. Germline V lookup: CDR1 SGHRS, CDR2 YFSETQ. The CDR3 loop reads CASSLMPAIDTGAFF. Here the CDR3 DNA reads TGCGCCAGCAGCTTGATGCCAGCCATAGACACTGGAGCTTTCTTT.

This clonotype was counted at least ten times. The chain recombines TRBV20-1 with TRBJ2-5; D may be TRBD1 or TRBD2 (5 bases each). The CDR3 extends over 14 amino acids. The germline V and J ends were trimmed by 5 bases and 4 bases, with 17 bases remaining between them. Germline V gives CDR1 DFQATT, CDR2 SNEGSKA (reference sequence). CDR3 nucleotide sequence: TGCAGTGCTCGGGTTGGCGGTGGGGGAGAGACCCAGTACTTC. This sequence encodes CSARVGGGGETQYF.

This clonotype was seen only a few times. The chain combines TRBV6-1 with TRBJ1-2; 8 bases are shared with TRBD1. The germline CDR1 and CDR2 sequences are MNHNS and SASEGT. V was pared by 4 bases and J by 0 bases, with 10 bases of the junction left unmatched. This CDR3 comprises 17 residues. CDR3 nucleotides: TGTGCCAGCAGTGGGCGGACAGGGCCCCGAACTAACTATGGCTACACCTTC. It yields the protein CASSGRTGPRTNYGYTF.

The chain links TRBV2 to TRBJ1-3, with D uncertain. Germline V gene data show CDR1 as SNHLY and CDR2 as FYNNEI. The CDR3 spans 15 residues. V was clipped by 4 bases and J by 0 bases, with 10 bases between them. This CDR3 reads CASSVGQSSGNTIYF. In DNA, the CDR3 is TGTGCCAGCAGTGTAGGCCAGAGCTCTGGAAACACCATATATTTT.

In its sample, this clonotype was seen a few times. This chain uses TRBV9 with TRBJ1-1, with D hard to call. V was pared by 3 bases and J by 6 bases, with 12 bases between. Per the germline V gene, CDR1 is SGDLS and CDR2 is YYNGEE. The CDR3 has 13 amino acids. In DNA, the CDR3 is TGTGCCAGCAGCGGGTATCCAGGTTCTGAAGCTTTCTTT. Translated: CASSGYPGSEAFF.

The sample holds many counts of this clonotype. CDR3 protein: CASMTSGGTHTYEQYF. The CDR3 DNA is TGTGCCAGCATGACATCCGGCGGGACACATACCTACGAGCAGTACTTC. The rearrangement uses TRBV12-3 or TRBV12-4 and TRBJ2-7; tentatively, D is TRBD1 or TRBD2 (6 bases each). Trimming pared 7 bases from V and 2 bases from J, leaving 21 bases between. The CDR3 covers 16 residues.

The rearrangement links TRBV25-1 to TRBJ1-4; D not resolved. CDR3 length: 13 amino acids. The germline CDR1 and CDR2 sequences are MGHDK and SYGVNS. V gave up 3 bases and J gave up 8 bases, with 10 bases separating them. The CDR3 coding sequence is TGTGCCAGCAGTGACCCTTTGACAGAAAAACTGTTTTTT. It encodes CASSDPLTEKLFF.

About this clonotype: It may be a read error: a sequence one base away is much more abundant. The chain links TRBV2 to TRBJ2-1; 8 positions match TRBD2. Germline CDR1 is SNHLY and CDR2 is FYNNEI. CDR3 length equals 13 residues. The CDR3 bases are TGTGCCAGCACTAGCGGGTCCTACAATGAGCAGTCCTTC. This encodes CASTSGSYNEQSF.

The sample holds a few counts of this clonotype. V gene TRBV5-1 combines with J gene TRBJ1-1, with a possible D match to TRBD1 (5 bases). In germline, CDR1 is SGHRS, CDR2 YFSETQ. The germline V and J ends were trimmed by 4 bases and 6 bases, with 16 bases remaining between them. The CDR3 contains 14 residues. The CDR3 region is CASSRDPEQAEAFF. DNA for the CDR3: TGCGCCAGCAGCAGGGACCCCGAACAGGCTGAAGCTTTCTTT.

Comment on this clonotype: It may be a read error: a sequence one base away is much more abundant. Written as DNA, the CDR3 is TGCGCCAGCAGCTTGCATGAGGGAGAGACCCAGTACTTC. Protein sequence: CASSLHEGETQYF. The V gene is TRBV10-2, the J gene TRBJ2-5, with D perhaps TRBD2 (5 bases). Germline V lookup: CDR1 WSHSY, CDR2 SAAADI. CDR3 length equals 13 residues. V lost 6 bases and J lost 4, with 12 bases in between.

This clonotype was seen ten or more times. This sequence joins TRBV2 and TRBJ2-1, with a tentative D call TRBD2 (6 bases). This CDR3 is built from 15 residues. Per the germline V gene, CDR1 is SNHLY and CDR2 is FYNNEI. V lost 6 bases, J lost 4 bases, and 16 bases lay in between. The CDR3 loop reads CASRNRDFSYNEQFF. The DNA of the CDR3 is TGTGCCAGCAGGAACCGGGACTTCAGTTACAATGAGCAGTTCTTC.

This clonotype has a count of ten or more. The CDR3 region is CASSETSSYTEAFF. The CDR3 DNA follows: TGTGCCAGCAGTGAAACATCCAGTTACACTGAAGCTTTCTTT. The V and J genes are TRBV2 and TRBJ1-1; D uncertain. V dropped 2 bases and J dropped 3 bases, with 10 bases sitting between them. CDR1 and CDR2 (germline): SNHLY, FYNNEI. The length of the CDR3 is 14 residues.

The chain links TRBV7-2 to TRBJ1-2; no firm D call. The CDR3 runs to 12 residues. Germline V CDR1 and CDR2: SGHTA, FQGNSA. V was clipped by 9 bases and J by 5 bases, with 13 bases between them. The CDR3 is CASTQAQYGYTF. The CDR3 DNA follows: TGTGCCAGTACCCAAGCACAGTATGGCTACACCTTC.

A note on this clonotype: This could be a read error, since a much larger clone is one nucleotide away. The genes are TRBV20-1 and TRBJ1-2, with D possibly being TRBD1 (6 bases). The CDR3 has 14 amino acids. Trimming took off 8 bases at V and 4 bases at J, with 20 bases between the two ends. Germline loops: CDR1 DFQATT, CDR2 SNEGSKA (reference sequence). The CDR3 DNA reads TGCAGTACGACTAAGGGGGAAGGTCTCTATGGCTACACCTTC. Amino acids: CSTTKGEGLYGYTF.

The chain employs TRBV10-2 and TRBJ2-5, with TRBD2 matching 9 bases. Germline CDR1 WSHSY, CDR2 SAAADI. V shed 10 bases, J shed 6 bases, and the junction held 9 bases outside the gene matches. CDR3 length: 13 residues. CDR3 sequence reads: CATQTSGSQTQYF. The CDR3, as DNA: TGCGCCACCCAGACTAGCGGTTCTCAGACCCAGTACTTC.